This T cell receptor (beta chain) was captured in a study of regulatory T cells in long-lasting Graves disease. Building of the TCR beta libraries involved iRepertoire HTBI primers and Arm-PCR of CDR3 regions. TCRdb re-called the multiplex PCR reads with MiXCR, one entry per CDR3 protein. The profile shows 650,000 to 700,000 distinct CDR3 sequences, about 30% of them singletons. This sample's time point: persistent/refractory GD, antithyroid drugs over 5 years with positive TRAb. PBMC-extracted RNA yielded the TCR library. This clonotype was seen at least ten times. The CDR3 is made up of 14 amino acids. J lost 8 bases, V lost 3 bases, and 8 bases had no gene match.

This clonotype originated in a female donor with Graves disease. This chain connects TRBV12-3 or TRBV12-4 to TRBJ1-2; 8 bases agree with TRBD1. This specimen consisted of peripheral blood mononuclear cells (PBMCs), obtained when the disease was refractory, from a patient treated with antithyroid drugs. Written as DNA, the CDR3 is TGTGCCAGCAGTTTTCAGCCGACAGGGGTAGGCTACACCTTC. Translated, it gives CASSFQPTGVGYTF.